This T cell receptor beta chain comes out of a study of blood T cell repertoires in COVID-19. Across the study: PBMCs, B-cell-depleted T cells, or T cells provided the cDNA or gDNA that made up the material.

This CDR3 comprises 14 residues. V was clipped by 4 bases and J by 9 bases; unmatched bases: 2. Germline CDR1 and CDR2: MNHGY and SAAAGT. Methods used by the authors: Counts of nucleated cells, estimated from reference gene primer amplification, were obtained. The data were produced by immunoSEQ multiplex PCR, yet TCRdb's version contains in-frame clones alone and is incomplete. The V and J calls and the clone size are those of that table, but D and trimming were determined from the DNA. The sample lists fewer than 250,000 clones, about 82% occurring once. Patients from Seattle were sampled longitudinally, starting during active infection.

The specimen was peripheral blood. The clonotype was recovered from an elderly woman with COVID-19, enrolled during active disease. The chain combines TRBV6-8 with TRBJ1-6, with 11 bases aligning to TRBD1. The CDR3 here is CASSSGTGGSPLHF. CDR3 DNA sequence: TGTGCCAGCAGTTCCGGGACAGGGGGTTCACCCCTCCACTTT.